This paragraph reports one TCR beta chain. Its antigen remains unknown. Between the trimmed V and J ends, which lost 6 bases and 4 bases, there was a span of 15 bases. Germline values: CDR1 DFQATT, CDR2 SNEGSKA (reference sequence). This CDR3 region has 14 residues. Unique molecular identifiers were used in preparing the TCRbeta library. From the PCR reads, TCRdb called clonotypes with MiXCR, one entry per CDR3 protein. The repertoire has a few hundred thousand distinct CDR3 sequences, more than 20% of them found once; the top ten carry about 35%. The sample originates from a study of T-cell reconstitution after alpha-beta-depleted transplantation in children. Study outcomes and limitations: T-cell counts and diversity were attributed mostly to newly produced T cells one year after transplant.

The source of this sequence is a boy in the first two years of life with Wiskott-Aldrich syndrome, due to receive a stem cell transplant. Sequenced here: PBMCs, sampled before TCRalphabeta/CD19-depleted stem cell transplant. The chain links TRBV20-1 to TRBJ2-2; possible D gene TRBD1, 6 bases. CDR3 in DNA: TGCAGTGCCCCGGGCCAGGGGTCCACCGGGGAGCTGTTTTTT. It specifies CSAPGQGSTGELFF.